A selection of T cell receptor beta chains follows, all from one sample in a study of blood T cell repertoires in COVID-19. TCRdb's table, derived via immunoSEQ multiplex PCR, lists solely in-frame clones and lacks some. This table holds more than 95,000 clones, nearly 90% found once. Sequenced sample: peripheral blood. Receptors were obtained from a woman aged 80 or over with acute or convalescent COVID-19. Each CDR3 is given with its conserved first and last residue. A D gene is named only where the DNA matches it firmly. Rows give clone size only sometimes, using once, few, many, or a class for an expanded clone.

d_call j_call v_call clone_size cdr3_aa cdr3_nt
NA TRBJ2-2 TRBV19 NA CASRREGTPRGTGELFF TGTGCCAGTAGACGTGAAGGGACACCTCGTGGGACCGGGGAGCTGTTTTTT
TRBD1 TRBJ2-3 TRBV23-1 NA CASSRTTRQGTSTDTQYF TGCGCCAGCAGTAGGACAACCCGACAGGGTACTAGCACAGATACGCAGTATTTT
NA TRBJ1-2 TRBV6-5 NA CASRPRLLYGYTF TGTGCCAGCAGACCTAGGTTGCTCTATGGCTACACCTTC
NA TRBJ2-2 TRBV28 NA CASVDKNTGELFF TGTGCCAGCGTGGACAAGAACACCGGGGAGCTGTTTTTT
TRBD2 TRBJ2-1 TRBV24-1 once CATSDTTSGRINEQFF TGTGCCACCAGTGATACTACTAGCGGGAGGATCAATGAGCAGTTCTTC
TRBD1 TRBJ1-2 TRBV19 NA CASSITGTGRYGYTF TGTGCCAGTAGTATAACTGGGACAGGACGCTATGGCTACACCTTC
TRBD2 TRBJ2-1 TRBV7-9 NA CASSFTSGNEQFF TGTGCCAGCAGCTTTACTAGCGGCAATGAGCAGTTCTTC
NA TRBJ1-2 TRBV12-3/TRBV12-4 NA CASSLTGSYGYTF TGTGCCAGCAGTCTAACAGGAAGCTATGGCTACACCTTC
TRBD1 TRBJ2-7 TRBV7-8 NA CASSLNDRGPYEQYF TGTGCCAGCAGCTTAAACGACAGGGGCCCCTACGAGCAGTACTTC
TRBD1 TRBJ2-7 TRBV6-5 NA CASTSSPGTGHEQYF TGTGCCAGTACGTCATCCCCAGGGACAGGACACGAGCAGTACTTC
NA TRBJ1-3 TRBV5-1 NA CASSLGGGTNAGNTIYF TGCGCCAGCAGCTTGGGCGGCGGGACTAACGCTGGAAACACCATATATTTT
TRBD1 TRBJ2-1 TRBV6-2/TRBV6-3 NA CASSPQGTGQNNEQFF TGTGCCAGCAGCCCCCAGGGGACAGGACAGAACAATGAGCAGTTCTTC
TRBD2 TRBJ2-2 TRBV18 NA CASSPGTSGGVNTGELFF TGTGCCAGCTCACCTGGGACTAGCGGGGGAGTGAACACCGGGGAGCTGTTTTTT
TRBD1 TRBJ1-4 TRBV2 NA CASSEGGTGLEKLFF TGTGCCAGCAGTGAGGGAGGGACAGGGCTCGAAAAACTGTTTTTT
TRBD2 TRBJ2-7 TRBV11-2 once CASSLRREALSYEQYF TGTGCCAGCAGCTTACGACGGGAGGCTCTCTCCTACGAGCAGTACTTC
NA TRBJ2-7 TRBV4-2 NA CASSQELQRGTSSYEQYF TGTGCCAGCAGCCAAGAACTGCAAAGGGGCACCAGCTCCTACGAGCAGTACTTC
NA TRBJ1-1 TRBV2 NA CASGGWGTEAFF TGTGCCAGTGGAGGGTGGGGAACTGAAGCTTTCTTT
NA TRBJ1-2 TRBV10-3 NA CAIKGGTDYGYTF TGTGCCATCAAAGGAGGGACGGACTATGGCTACACCTTC
NA TRBJ2-7 TRBV4-3 NA CASSQDEGREQYF TGCGCCAGCAGCCAAGATGAGGGTCGCGAGCAGTACTTC
TRBD2 TRBJ2-1 TRBV6-5 NA CASSYSGSGQYNEQFF TGTGCCAGCAGTTACTCGGGTAGCGGGCAATACAATGAGCAGTTCTTC
TRBD1 TRBJ1-1 TRBV28 NA CASSLYGTGNPEAFF TGTGCCAGCAGTTTATACGGGACAGGGAACCCTGAAGCTTTCTTT
NA TRBJ1-2 TRBV5-6 few CASSFQGRANYGYTF TGTGCCAGCAGCTTTCAGGGTAGGGCTAACTATGGCTACACCTTC
TRBD1 TRBJ2-7 TRBV9 few CASSPRDRKHEQYF TGTGCCAGCAGCCCAAGGGACAGGAAGCACGAGCAGTACTTC
NA TRBJ2-3 TRBV7-2 NA CASSFTTTDTQYF TGTGCCAGCAGTTTCACCACAACAGATACGCAGTATTTT
NA TRBJ1-5 TRBV4-1 once CASSQVFDQPQHF TGCGCCAGCAGCCAAGTTTTCGATCAGCCCCAGCATTTT
TRBD2 TRBJ2-3 TRBV6-2/TRBV6-3 NA CASSFGRGGTDTQYF TGTGCCAGCAGTTTCGGGAGGGGGGGCACAGATACGCAGTATTTT
NA TRBJ2-1 TRBV9 once CASSVGGNPYNEQFF TGTGCCAGCAGCGTAGGTGGCAATCCCTACAATGAGCAGTTCTTC
NA TRBJ2-7 TRBV5-1 NA CASSGVGQSYEQYF TGCGCCAGCAGCGGGGTCGGACAGTCCTACGAGCAGTACTTC
NA TRBJ2-3 TRBV18 NA CASSPTFRYATNTDTQYF TGTGCCAGCTCACCAACCTTTAGATACGCCACTAACACAGATACGCAGTATTTT
NA TRBJ1-5 TRBV29-1 NA CSVPGENGNQPQHF TGCAGCGTACCGGGGGAGAATGGCAATCAGCCCCAGCATTTT
NA TRBJ1-2 TRBV9 NA CASSALEGRLGYTF TGTGCCAGCAGCGCCCTGGAGGGGAGACTTGGCTACACCTTC
NA TRBJ1-3 TRBV20-1 few CSASTPLTGSINTIYF TGCAGTGCTAGTACCCCCCTAACAGGGAGTATTAACACCATATATTTT
NA TRBJ2-1 TRBV7-3 NA CASSFLQGNEQFF TGTGCCAGCAGCTTTCTGCAGGGCAATGAGCAGTTCTTC
TRBD2 TRBJ2-4 TRBV7-9 NA CASSSTSGRRLAKNIQYF TGTGCCAGCAGCTCGACTAGCGGGAGGCGACTAGCCAAAAACATTCAGTACTTC
NA TRBJ2-5 TRBV3-1/TRBV3-2 NA CASSQDMTGNQETQYF TGTGCCAGCAGCCAAGACATGACCGGGAACCAAGAGACCCAGTACTTC
NA TRBJ1-3 TRBV21-1 NA CASSKRVVAGNTIYF TGTGCCAGCAGCAAGAGAGTGGTCGCTGGAAACACCATATATTTT
TRBD1 TRBJ1-1 TRBV19 NA CASSRDRVAFF TGTGCCAGTAGTCGCGACAGGGTCGCTTTCTTT
NA TRBJ2-2 TRBV19 NA CAAREANTGELFF TGTGCCGCCAGGGAGGCGAACACCGGGGAGCTGTTTTTT
TRBD1 TRBJ2-1 TRBV5-8 few CASSRDRDPDEQFF TGTGCCAGCAGCCGCGACAGGGATCCGGATGAGCAGTTCTTC
NA TRBJ1-5 TRBV19 NA CASSITEPNQPQHF TGTGCCAGTAGTATTACAGAGCCCAATCAGCCCCAGCATTTT
NA TRBJ2-2 TRBV7-9 NA CASSFGGALTGELFF TGTGCCAGCAGCTTCGGCGGGGCACTCACCGGGGAGCTGTTTTTT
TRBD1 TRBJ1-3 TRBV6-5 NA CASSKDRVKGNTIYF TGTGCCAGCAGTAAGGACAGGGTAAAGGGAAACACCATATATTTT
NA TRBJ1-2 TRBV15 NA CATSRDVMGRGYGYTF TGTGCCACCAGCAGAGATGTCATGGGGCGCGGCTATGGCTACACCTTC
TRBD1 TRBJ1-5 TRBV11-3 once CASSLIPGQLNHSNQPQHF TGTGCCAGCAGCTTAATTCCGGGACAGCTAAATCATAGCAATCAGCCCCAGCATTTT
TRBD1 TRBJ2-3 TRBV5-1 NA CASSADPGTGGDTQYF TGCGCCAGCAGCGCCGACCCCGGGACAGGGGGCGATACGCAGTATTTT
NA TRBJ1-6 TRBV6-5 NA CASAEVIRSPLHF TGTGCCAGCGCCGAAGTTATTCGGTCACCCCTCCACTTT
TRBD2 TRBJ2-2 TRBV19 NA CASRGPGGEGNTGELFF TGTGCCAGTCGGGGGCCCGGGGGGGAAGGGAACACCGGGGAGCTGTTTTTT
TRBD1 TRBJ2-1 TRBV10-3 NA CAISSDRGGDEQFF TGTGCCATCAGTTCCGACAGGGGTGGCGATGAGCAGTTCTTC
NA TRBJ1-1 TRBV11-1 NA CASSPRDISKPGEAFF TGTGCCAGCAGCCCCCGGGACATATCCAAACCTGGTGAAGCTTTCTTT
TRBD2 TRBJ2-1 TRBV7-2 NA CASSLTMTSGGSYNEQFF TGTGCCAGCAGCTTAACAATGACTAGCGGGGGGTCCTACAATGAGCAGTTCTTC